This T cell receptor (beta chain) was captured in a study of blood T cell repertoires in COVID-19. As for the study in general: COVID-19 samples, acute and convalescent, were from the United States, Italy and Spain.

Some clones are missing from TCRdb's copy, which holds only in-frame ones; the method was immunoSEQ multiplex PCR. Of around 200,000 clones listed, 90% are singletons. CDR1 MNHEY and CDR2 SVGAGI come from the germline V gene. Unmatched junction bases numbered 6, after V lost 11 bases and J lost 3 bases. The CDR3 has 14 residues. The rearrangement uses TRBV6-5 and TRBJ2-1, with TRBD1 identical over 11 bases. Specimen: peripheral blood. This receptor was taken from a man in his fifties or sixties with acute or convalescent COVID-19. CDR3 nucleotides: TGTGCCGGCTCCGGGACAGGGGGCTACAATGAGCAGTTCTTC. It specifies CAGSGTGGYNEQFF.